This T cell receptor beta chain was recorded in a study of cytomegalovirus exposure and HLA in healthy donors (dated 2017 in TCRdb). Describing the broader study: An earlier analysis of some 600 of the donors reported about 260 Gb of sequence data and 95 million to 120 million unique TCR beta sequences obtained from roughly 180 million T cells. An early release covering about 600 HLA-typed donors comprised around 300 gigabases of sequencing data and tens of millions of unique TCR sequences. Among the roughly 400 genotyped donors, more than 70% belonged to the genetic ancestry cluster associated with self-reported Caucasian donors. The study aimed to test whether cataloging public T cell receptors could reveal signatures of past pathogen exposure. The study used immunosequencing to profile the T cell repertoires of 670 or so subjects and linked those repertoires to cytomegalovirus serostatus. Along with the approximately 670-subject first cohort, a separate validation cohort of over 90 different subjects was used. To predict cytomegalovirus infection status, the study brought together high-throughput TCR immunosequencing, statistical association of individual TCRs with disease status, and machine learning. To study patterns of TCR occurrence, a later analysis re-analyzed previously published TCR beta repertoires from hundreds of donors and added high-resolution HLA genotyping. In the later analysis, no new phenotypic data were used to find candidate immune exposures; instead, reliance was placed on TCR beta sequences and their occurrence across donors. To decide whether each TCR beta V gene segment behaved as functional or pseudogenic, an earlier analysis of some 600 of the donors relied on high-throughput TCR beta sequencing. Donor age, sex, ethnicity and CMV serostatus were compiled alongside the repertoire data. A later genetic analysis used genome-wide SNP genotypes for about three fifths of the 666 donors, treating that subset as a discovery cohort. Every repertoire in the discovery cohort had been generated on one and the same sequencing platform. Class I and class II HLA loci were covered by the typing at four-digit resolution. Typing coverage differed by locus: A, B, C, DRB1 and DQB1 were typed in about 629-640 donors, DQA1 in roughly 510, DPA1 in approximately 610, and DPB1 in 450 to 490. Because of strong linkage in the cohort, five DR-DQ haplotypes were treated as single units for association and clustering. Among about 360 genotyped donors of the cohort, an average of approximately 240,000 unique TCR beta nucleotide sequences were sequenced per donor, roughly 18% of them non-productive. Overall results and qualifications from the work: Presence/absence analyses assumed roughly uniform sequencing depth across donors, an assumption that may not hold. A cluster of highly shared sequence variants was judged likely to represent a technical artifact of the sequencing pipeline. A later analysis found that TCR association rates varied across HLA loci, with DRB1 alleles showing the most associated TCRs and HLA-C alleles the fewest. The classifier was reported to diagnose cytomegalovirus status with high specificity and sensitivity in both the original cohort and the validation cohort. In the study, around 160 TCR beta chains were listed as associated with cytomegalovirus. A further reported finding was that TCR beta sequences accurately predicted the HLA-A and HLA-B alleles for most subjects in the first cohort. A few of the identified cytomegalovirus-associated TCR beta chains were confirmed in vitro to be specific for cytomegalovirus antigens. Compared with equally common non-associated chains, HLA-associated TCR beta chains in a later analysis were more clonally expanded and had lower generation probabilities. Because counts were too low, seventeen rarely observed V segments, including chromosome 9 orphons, were excluded from the earlier analysis of around 590 of the donors. In an earlier analysis of 587 of the donors, most TCR beta V segments were observed in productive rearrangements about 87% or about 30% of the time, broadly matching IMGT annotations. While some public TCRs were present in many individuals, most TCR sequences turned up only very rarely across donors. Because some donors lacked HLA typing at each locus, the association tests relied only on the typed subset. The authors suggested that the approach could potentially be extended to other disease states and immunological phenotypes. For the cohort, immune exposure information was limited to CMV serostatus. Specific HLA alleles were associated with about 17,000 TCR beta sequences at a false discovery rate of 0.05 in a later analysis. When HLA alleles, especially DR and DQ, strongly co-occurred, attributing TCR associations to individual alleles was difficult. Correlated functional status among segregating V segments might be attributable to linkage disequilibrium, but an unknown experimental factor could not be ruled out. Some IMGT-functional V segments, including TRBV6-2 and TRBV6-3, could not be told apart with the 87-base-pair reads, so those segments were excluded. An association between a missense DCLRE1C variant and V-gene and J-gene trimming of TCR beta chains was found in a later genetic analysis and replicated in an independent cohort. Compared with the roughly 720-donor mean, donors in an Asian-associated ancestry cluster had fewer N-insertions in productive TCRs, according to a later genetic analysis. The cohort was sequenced for TCR beta chains only, and without alpha or paired-chain data the features that could be detected were limited. A later analysis found that most CMV-associated TCR beta chains appeared HLA-restricted, with HLA associations seemingly driven largely by CMV exposure. According to a later analysis, parvovirus B19, influenza, CMV and Epstein-Barr virus appeared linked to several top co-occurrence clusters.

The cohort comprised fewer than 750 healthy bone marrow donors. Cohort members were all nominally healthy when sampled, although unrecorded immune exposures were likely present. The donor tested CMV seropositive, placing the donor among the roughly 300 seropositive members of the cohort. A peripheral blood sample was provided by each donor, and peripheral blood mononuclear cells were used for TCR beta sequencing. Genomic DNA was extracted from the blood cell samples with the Qiagen DNeasy Blood Extraction Kit. Library generation was performed with the immunoSEQ multiplex PCR assay. The multiplex PCR relied on a mix of 60 forward primers for TCR Vbeta segments and 13 reverse primers for TCR Jbeta segments. A multiplex PCR assay on genomic DNA amplified the CDR3 region of rearranged TCR beta genes. On the Illumina HiSeq System, the amplified TCR beta libraries were sequenced as 87-base-pair reads. Concerning the study's data processing: A later analysis tallied 80 million to 95 million unique TCR beta chains across the 666 repertoires, and around 9.9 million of those chains were shared by two or more donors. Raw reads were error-corrected and collapsed into unique sequences by a nearest-neighbor algorithm in which closely related sequences were merged to remove PCR and sequencing errors. CDR3 sequences were aligned to IMGT reference sequences to assign V, D and J gene segments. For a sequence to be retained, a match of at least six nucleotides was required to both a V gene segment and a J gene segment. A rearrangement was called productive if the CDR3 had no stop codons and remained in frame with V and J, and every other rearrangement was called non-productive. CDR3 was defined by IMGT convention, running from the second conserved V-encoded cysteine to the conserved J-encoded phenylalanine. In an earlier analysis of 587 of the donors, sequences lacking an unambiguous match to a single V gene segment were excluded. An earlier analysis of under 750 of the donors called V segments functional above 56.7% productive rearrangements and segregating when the between-donor standard deviation exceeded 5%. A statistical classification framework was built for diagnosing cytomegalovirus status from the catalog of TCR beta chain sequences. In a later analysis, V and J genes were assigned by comparing TCR nucleotide sequences against IMGT/GENE-DB human TR gene sequences. In a later analysis, CDR3 sequences and most-parsimonious VDJ recombination scenarios were assigned using the TCRdist pipeline. In a later analysis, each TCR beta chain was defined by its CDR3 amino acid sequence together with its V-gene family, and reads lacking a unique V-gene family were excluded. To address suspected cross-contamination and a sequencing artifact, a later analysis removed some 620 highly shared, low-generation-probability nucleotide sequences. In a later analysis, a clonal expansion index for each public chain was calculated from normalized within-repertoire ranks of inferred template counts. In a later analysis, generation probabilities were computed with a VDJ recombination model fitted to out-of-frame rearrangements, and the resulting probabilities were checked against IGoR. A later analysis scored TCR-TCR, TCR-HLA and TCR-CMV co-occurrence with hypergeometric tests, applying a repertoire-size bias correction to TCR pairs. To estimate false discovery rates, a later analysis permuted the HLA or CMV assignments 20 times. In a later analysis, co-occurring TCRs were grouped using DBSCAN, with TCRdist sequence similarity added in when clustering inside HLA-allele-positive subsets. For co-occurrence clustering, repertoires with fewer than 30,000 or more than 120,000 public chains were excluded, along with a handful of repertoires with anomalous nucleotide sharing. TCRdb limited this immuneACCESS table to in-frame rearrangements with V and J called. A share of clones is missing; checked studies link under half to unresolved V genes, and the rest is unexplained. V, J and clone size reflect that table, while D and trimming were determined from the DNA. In this sample the table shows about 110,000 clones, 65% to 80% of which occur a single time. Roughly 6% of the sample rests with the top ten.

At the junction V is shortened by 3 bases and J by 1 base, with 13 bases in between. The CDR3, cysteine through phenylalanine, is 15 amino acids long. The sequence is cut down to CDR3 DNA, 45 bases in frame from base 1. CDR1 and CDR2 are drawn from the germline V gene: SGDLS, YYNGEE. As concerns this clone: Its specific antigen is unknown. Base qualities are not at hand, and no much larger clone is one base apart.

The receptor comes from a woman in her fifties or sixties in good health and CMV-seropositive. Rearrangement joined TRBV9 to TRBJ1-2; too little of a D gene remains to name it. Material: PBMCs. Here the CDR3 is given as CASSGVMGGNYGYTF. The base sequence is TGTGCCAGCAGCGGGGTTATGGGAGGTAACTATGGCTACACCTTC.